The clone carrying this T cell receptor (beta chain) has only a few counts. No antigen is known for it. This sample is part of a study of vaccination effects on CD4 cells after COVID-19. With the ViraFEST assay, the study expanded antigen-specific CD4+ T cells using viral peptide pools, then sequenced them. Cells that had been cultured for less than eleven days were the source of isolated CD4+ T cells. Vaccine recipients had no previous SARS-CoV-2 infection; their nucleocapsid antibodies were negative. IL-2 at approximately 10 IU/ml and peptides at around 9.1 ug/ml were added to cultured PBMC, roughly 1.8 million per well. The authors exchanged half the medium for IL-2 medium on days 3 and 7. Libraries were prepared by immunoSEQ multiplex PCR; TCRdb keeps only in-frame clonotypes and omits some of them. The sample gives about 40,000 clones, 66% of which show up once; 14% to 15% is in the top ten. Study outcomes and limitations: The study had few convalescent patients and no early post-infection timepoints. At late timepoints after vaccination, vaccine- and infection-induced clones shrank markedly.

Germline V gives CDR1 SGHNT, CDR2 YYREEE (reference sequence). The germline V and J ends were trimmed by 3 bases and 8 bases, with 17 bases remaining between them. This CDR3 is 14 amino acids long. This rearrangement joins TRBV5-4 to TRBJ1-2; unclear D gene. The sequence derives from a human donor who received a COVID-19 vaccine. The material sequenced was CD4+ T cells from PBMCs cultured with HCoV-OC43 spike peptides, taken before COVID-19 vaccination. Subset specified: HCoV-OC43 spike overlapping peptide pool stimulation. The CDR3 DNA follows: TGTGCCAGCAGCTCCCAGGAAACAGTCGGCGGCTACACCTTC. The encoded protein is CASSSQETVGGYTF. The full variable domain, its missing parts supplied by reference TRBV5-4 and TRBJ1-2, is ETGVTQSPTHLIKTRGQQVTLRCSSQSGHNTVSWYQQALGQGPQFIFQYYREEENGRGNFPPRFSGLQFPNYSSELNVNALELDDSALYLCASSSQETVGGYTFGSGTRLTVV.